This T cell receptor (beta chain) appears in the sequencing data of a study of OX40 agonist ivuxolimab in advanced cancers. Overall study: Partial responses occurred in three patients (one hepatocellular carcinoma, two cutaneous melanoma).

This CDR3 contains 14 residues. Germline CDR1 is SGDLS and CDR2 is YYNGEE. V gave up 3 bases and J gave up 2 bases; unmatched junction bases: 2. Sampling of blood occurred at baseline, cycle 4 day 1, and cycle 7 day 1. Sequencing was performed with immunoSEQ multiplex PCR; in TCRdb, only in-frame clones are kept and a portion is missing. The sample shows 45,000 or so clones, 88% of them seen only once. This clone was recorded once. Its antigen is unknown. Study-wide points: What antigens the expanded peripheral T cells recognized was never established.

The chain links TRBV9 to TRBJ2-7; 10 nucleotides agree with TRBD2. The sequence came from an adult with an advanced solid tumor such as melanoma, head and neck, liver or kidney cancer. The sequencing used CD4+ or CD8+ T cells sorted from blood, collected in a trial of the OX40 agonist ivuxolimab. As DNA, the CDR3 is TGTGCCAGCAGCGCCCTAGCGGGAGCCTACGAGCAGTACTTC. Translating gives CASSALAGAYEQYF.